The clone carrying this T cell receptor beta chain was observed a handful of times. This CDR3 is 17 amino acids long. The V segment lost 3 bases and the J segment 0 bases; nucleotides outside the gene matches: 8. Germline CDR1 DFQATT, CDR2 SNEGSKA (reference sequence). This record comes from a study of regulatory T cells in long-lasting Graves disease. Through Arm-PCR of CDR3 regions and iRepertoire HTBI primers, TCR beta libraries were built. From the multiplex PCR reads, TCRdb called clonotypes with MiXCR, one entry per CDR3 protein. The sample lists about 450,000 distinct CDR3 sequences, around 17% seen once, with approximately 11% in the top ten. The time point: newly diagnosed GD, antithyroid drugs for less than 3 months. From PBMCs, RNA was extracted and then used to make the TCR library. Diagnosing Graves' disease relied on the American Thyroid Association guidelines. The sample also formed part of further work on T cells in Graves' hyperthyroidism and ophthalmopathy. That investigation notes: Participants, patients aged 18 to 65, had newly diagnosed hyperthyroidism with a duration under 2 months.

Sequencing was performed on peripheral blood mononuclear cells (PBMCs), taken at new diagnosis, from a patient treated with antithyroid drugs. This TCR was sampled from a woman aged 30 to 39 with Graves disease. V gene TRBV20-1 combines with J gene TRBJ1-5, with 10 bases aligning to TRBD1. The CDR3 region is CSASGPGQGYSNQPQHF. CDR3 in DNA: TGCAGTGCTAGTGGGCCGGGACAGGGGTATAGCAATCAGCCCCAGCATTTT.